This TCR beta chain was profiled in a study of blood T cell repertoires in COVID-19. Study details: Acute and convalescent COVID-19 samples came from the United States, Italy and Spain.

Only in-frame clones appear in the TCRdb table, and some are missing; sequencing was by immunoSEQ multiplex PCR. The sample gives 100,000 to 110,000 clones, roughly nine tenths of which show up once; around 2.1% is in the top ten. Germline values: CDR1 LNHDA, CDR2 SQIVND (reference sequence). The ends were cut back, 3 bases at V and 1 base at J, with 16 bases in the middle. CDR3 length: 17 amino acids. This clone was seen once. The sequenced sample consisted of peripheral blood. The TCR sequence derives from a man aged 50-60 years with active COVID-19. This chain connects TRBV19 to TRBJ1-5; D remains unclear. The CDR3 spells CASSMVSGFGSNQPQHF. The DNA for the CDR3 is TGTGCCAGTAGTATGGTTTCGGGGTTCGGGAGCAATCAGCCCCAGCATTTT.